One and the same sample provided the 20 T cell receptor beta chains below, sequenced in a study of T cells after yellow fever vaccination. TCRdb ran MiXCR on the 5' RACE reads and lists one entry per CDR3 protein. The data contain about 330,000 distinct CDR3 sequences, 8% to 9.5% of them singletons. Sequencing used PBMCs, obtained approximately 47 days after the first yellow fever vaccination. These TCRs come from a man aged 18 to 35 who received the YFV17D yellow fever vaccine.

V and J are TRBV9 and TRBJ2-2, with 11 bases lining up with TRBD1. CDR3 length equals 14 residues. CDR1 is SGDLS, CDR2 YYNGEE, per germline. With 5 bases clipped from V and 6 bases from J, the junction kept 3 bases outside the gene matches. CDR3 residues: CASSRTGGAGELFF. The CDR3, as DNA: TGTGCCAGCAGTCGGACAGGGGGCGCCGGGGAGCTGTTTTTT.

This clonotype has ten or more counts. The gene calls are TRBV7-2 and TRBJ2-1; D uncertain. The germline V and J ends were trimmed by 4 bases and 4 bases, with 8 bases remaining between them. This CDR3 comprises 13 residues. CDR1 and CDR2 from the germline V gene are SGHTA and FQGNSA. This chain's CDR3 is CASSSTAYNEQFF. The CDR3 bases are TGTGCCAGCAGCTCGACGGCTTACAATGAGCAGTTCTTC.

CDR3: CASRPGGANVLTF. The CDR3 nucleotides read TGTGCCAGCCGCCCCGGGGGGGCCAACGTCCTGACTTTC. This chain uses TRBV6-1 with TRBJ2-6; D gene unclear. The V gene lost 8 bases and the J gene lost 4 bases, with 9 bases spanning the gap. The CDR3 runs to 13 residues. Germline loops: CDR1 MNHNS, CDR2 SASEGT.

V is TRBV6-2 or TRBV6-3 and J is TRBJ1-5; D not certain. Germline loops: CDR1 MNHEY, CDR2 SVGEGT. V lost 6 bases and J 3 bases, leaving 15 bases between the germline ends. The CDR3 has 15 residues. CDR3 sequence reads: CASRRTDGVNQPQHF. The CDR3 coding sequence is TGTGCCAGCAGACGAACCGACGGGGTCAATCAGCCCCAGCATTTT.

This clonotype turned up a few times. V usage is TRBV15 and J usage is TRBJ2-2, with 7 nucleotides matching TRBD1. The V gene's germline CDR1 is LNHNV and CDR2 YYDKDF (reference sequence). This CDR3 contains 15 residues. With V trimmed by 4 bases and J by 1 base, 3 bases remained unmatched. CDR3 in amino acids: CATSKTGLNTGELFF. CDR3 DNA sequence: TGTGCCACCAGCAAGACAGGGTTGAACACCGGGGAGCTGTTTTTT.

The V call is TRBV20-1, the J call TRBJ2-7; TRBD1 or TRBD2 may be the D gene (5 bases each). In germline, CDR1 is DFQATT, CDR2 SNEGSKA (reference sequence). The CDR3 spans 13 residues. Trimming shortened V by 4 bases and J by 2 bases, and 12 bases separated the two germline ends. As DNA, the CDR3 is TGCAGTGCTAACCGGGACGGCACCTACGAGCAGTACTTC. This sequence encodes CSANRDGTYEQYF.

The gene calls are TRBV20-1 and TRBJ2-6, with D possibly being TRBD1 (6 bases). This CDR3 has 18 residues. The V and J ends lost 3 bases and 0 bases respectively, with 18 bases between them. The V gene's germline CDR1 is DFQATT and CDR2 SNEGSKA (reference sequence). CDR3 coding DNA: TGCAGTGCTAGTACATCGGCAGGGGAAAACTCTGGGGCCAACGTCCTGACTTTC. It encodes CSASTSAGENSGANVLTF.

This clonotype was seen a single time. CDR3 loop: CASRLRQTGTDTQYF. CDR3 coding DNA: TGTGCCAGCAGATTGAGACAGACTGGCACAGATACGCAGTATTTT. The chain links TRBV5-4 to TRBJ2-3; possibly TRBD1 for D (5 bases). Per germline, CDR1 SGHNT and CDR2 YYREEE (reference sequence). The CDR3 length is 15 residues. V lost 5 bases to trimming and J lost 1 base, with 14 bases between them.

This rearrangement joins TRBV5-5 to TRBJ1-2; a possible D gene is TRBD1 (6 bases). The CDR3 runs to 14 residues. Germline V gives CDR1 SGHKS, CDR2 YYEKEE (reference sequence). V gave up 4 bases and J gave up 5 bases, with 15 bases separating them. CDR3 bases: TGTGCCAGCAGCATGGACAGAGGCGGATATGGCTACACCTTC. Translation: CASSMDRGGYGYTF.

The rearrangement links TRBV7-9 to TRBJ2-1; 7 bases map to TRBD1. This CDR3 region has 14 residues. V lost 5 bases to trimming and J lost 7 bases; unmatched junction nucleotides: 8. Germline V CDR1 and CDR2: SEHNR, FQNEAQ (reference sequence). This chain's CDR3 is CASSNNGRGNEQFF. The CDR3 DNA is TGTGCCAGCAGCAACAACGGCAGGGGGAATGAGCAGTTCTTC.

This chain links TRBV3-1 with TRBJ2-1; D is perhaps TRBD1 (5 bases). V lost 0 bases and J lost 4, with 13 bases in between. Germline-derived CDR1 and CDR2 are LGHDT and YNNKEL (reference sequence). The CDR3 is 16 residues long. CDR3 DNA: TGTGCCAGCAGCCAAGAATTCAGGGCCCAATACAATGAGCAGTTCTTC. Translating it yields CASSQEFRAQYNEQFF.

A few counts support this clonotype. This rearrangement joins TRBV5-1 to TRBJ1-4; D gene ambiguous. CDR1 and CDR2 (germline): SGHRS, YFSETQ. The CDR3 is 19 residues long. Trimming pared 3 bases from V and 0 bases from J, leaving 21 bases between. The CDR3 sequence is CASSSAGRGFGATNEKLFF. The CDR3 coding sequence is TGCGCCAGCAGCTCAGCCGGACGCGGGTTCGGAGCAACTAATGAAAAACTGTTTTTT.

The CDR3 reads CASSPAGTPQRSPLHF. CDR3 nucleotides: TGTGCCAGCAGCCCTGCCGGGACACCTCAGAGGTCACCCCTCCACTTT. The chain has TRBV5-6 and TRBJ1-6, with TRBD1 as a possible D gene (6 bases). Germline assignment: CDR1 SGHDT and CDR2 YYEEEE. Between the trimmed V and J ends, which lost 4 bases and 10 bases, there was a span of 21 bases. This CDR3 comprises 16 residues.

The CDR3, as DNA: TGTGCCAGCAGCTTAGGCGGCACAGTAGATCAGCCCCAGCATTTT. Residues: CASSLGGTVDQPQHF. The chain uses TRBV7-2 and TRBJ1-5; D uncertain. The CDR3 runs to 15 residues. Germline V gives CDR1 SGHTA, CDR2 FQGNSA. Deletions cut 1 base from V and 5 bases from J, with 12 bases between.

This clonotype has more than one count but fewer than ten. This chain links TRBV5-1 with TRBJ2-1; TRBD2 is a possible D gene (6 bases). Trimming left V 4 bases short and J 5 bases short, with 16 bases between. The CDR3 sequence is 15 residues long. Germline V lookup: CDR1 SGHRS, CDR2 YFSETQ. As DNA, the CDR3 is TGCGCCAGCAGCCAGGACGTGGCGGGGAACAATGAGCAGTTCTTC. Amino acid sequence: CASSQDVAGNNEQFF.

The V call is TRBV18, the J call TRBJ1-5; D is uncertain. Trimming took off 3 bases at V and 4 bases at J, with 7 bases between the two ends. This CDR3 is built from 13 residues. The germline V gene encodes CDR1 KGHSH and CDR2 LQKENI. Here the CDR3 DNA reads TGTGCCAGCTCACCGGAGGCGAATCAGCCCCAGCATTTT. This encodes CASSPEANQPQHF. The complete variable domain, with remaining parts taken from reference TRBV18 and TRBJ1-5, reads NAGVMQNPRHLVRRRGQEARLRCSPMKGHSHVYWYRQLPEEGLKFMVYLQKENIIDESGMPKERFSAEFPKEGPSILRIQQVVRGDSAAYFCASSPEANQPQHFGDGTRLSIL.

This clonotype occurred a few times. DNA for the CDR3: TGCGCCAGCAGCTTGCTGATACAAAACACTGAAGCTTTCTTT. Residues: CASSLLIQNTEAFF. This rearrangement joins TRBV5-1 to TRBJ1-1; D is undetermined. Trimming cost V 1 base and J 2 bases, with 9 bases left between them. The CDR3 contains 14 residues. Looked up from germline, CDR1 is SGHRS and CDR2 is YFSETQ.

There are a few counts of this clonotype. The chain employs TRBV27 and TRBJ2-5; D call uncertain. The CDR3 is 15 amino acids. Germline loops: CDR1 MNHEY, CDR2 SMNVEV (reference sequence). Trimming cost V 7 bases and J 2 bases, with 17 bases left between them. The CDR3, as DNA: TGTGCCAGCACTTCAGTAGTAGGGCGACAAGAGACCCAGTACTTC. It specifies CASTSVVGRQETQYF.

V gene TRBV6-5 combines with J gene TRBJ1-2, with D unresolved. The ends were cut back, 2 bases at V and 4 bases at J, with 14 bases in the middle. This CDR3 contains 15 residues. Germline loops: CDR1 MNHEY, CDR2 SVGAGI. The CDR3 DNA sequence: TGTGCCAGCAGTTACACCCCTTTGGACGGCTATGGCTACACCTTC. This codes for CASSYTPLDGYGYTF.

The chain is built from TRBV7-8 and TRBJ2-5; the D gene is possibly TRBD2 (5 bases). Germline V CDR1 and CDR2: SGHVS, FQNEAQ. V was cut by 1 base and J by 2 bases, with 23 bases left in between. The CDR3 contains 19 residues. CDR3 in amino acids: CASSLVFALYYRDQETQYF. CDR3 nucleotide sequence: TGTGCCAGCAGCTTAGTCTTCGCGCTATATTACCGGGATCAAGAGACCCAGTACTTC.